The T cell receptor beta chain under discussion was sequenced for a study of blood T cells in healthy people across ages. Germline V gives CDR1 SGHNT, CDR2 YENEEA. V lost 7 bases, J lost 1 base, and 5 bases lay in between. The CDR3 loop spans 13 amino acids. A second PCR, run for roughly 7 to 11 cycles, used a sample-barcoded 5' primer plus a J-beta primer mix. TCRdb processed the 5' RACE reads anew with MiXCR; each CDR3 protein has one entry. The sample lists approximately 900,000 distinct CDR3 sequences, under 35% occurring once. This clonotype was seen only a few times. The same sample was also studied in work on T cells of mothers and their children.

The specimen sequenced was blood. The chain joins TRBV11-3 to TRBJ2-6, with D uncertain. The TCR originated in a woman between 40 and 55 years old in good health. Here the CDR3 DNA reads TGTGCCAGCACCCAATCTGGGGCCAACGTCCTGACTTTC. It codes for CASTQSGANVLTF. Based on the CDR3 plus reference TRBV11-3 and TRBJ2-6, the full variable domain is EAGVVQSPRYKIIEKKQPVAFWCNPISGHNTLYWYLQNLGQGPELLIRYENEEAVDDSQLPKDRFSAERLKGVDSTLKIQPAELGDSAVYLCASTQSGANVLTFGAGSRLTVL.